This TCR beta chain emerged from a study of metastatic and nonmetastatic thyroid tumors. Study details: Across blood and tumor or nodule tissue, repertoires from malignant and benign thyroid patients were compared with one another.

The entire patient cohort was treatment-naive prior to thyroid surgery. Authors' processing steps: Researchers built a distant-metastasis classifier for papillary thyroid cancer that drew on CDR3 differences across clinicopathological groups. TCRdb re-clonotyped the PCR reads through MiXCR. In this record, the V and J calls reflect TCRdb's handling and not the investigators' own analysis. The sample lists roughly 93,000 clones, about 12% occurring once. Trimming took off 0 bases at V and 5 bases at J, with 8 bases between the two ends. The CDR3 has 13 amino acids. Germline V gives CDR1 SGHRS, CDR2 YFSETQ.

The chain is built from TRBV5-1 and TRBJ1-2; unclear D gene. Material: blood. The receptor was derived from a female donor with papillary thyroid cancer or a benign thyroid nodule (not recorded which). Some clones in this sample may be carry-over from other donors' samples. In DNA, the CDR3 is TGCGCCAGCAGCTTGGAACAATCATATGGCTACACCTTC. Translation: CASSLEQSYGYTF.